Below, 19 T cell receptor beta chains from the same sample are listed, as sequenced in a study of regulatory T cells in long-lasting Graves disease. The time point: newly diagnosed GD, antithyroid drugs for less than 3 months. Isolated PBMC RNA provided the starting material for the TCR library. CDR3 regions were amplified by Arm-PCR using iRepertoire HTBI primers to build TCR beta libraries. TCRdb redid the calling of the multiplex PCR reads with MiXCR, one entry per CDR3 protein. Of hundreds of thousands of distinct CDR3 sequences in the sample, roughly 17% are singletons; the top ten hold about 10%. The same data also contributed to another study, on T cells in Graves' hyperthyroidism and ophthalmopathy.

The specimen was peripheral blood mononuclear cells (PBMCs), collected at new diagnosis, from a patient treated with antithyroid drugs. The origin of the receptors is a young woman with Graves disease.

V gene TRBV9 combines with J gene TRBJ2-1; possible D gene TRBD1, 6 bases. V lost 4 bases to trimming and J lost 1 base, with 12 bases between them. Germline CDR1 and CDR2: SGDLS and YYNGEE. The CDR3 sequence is 15 residues long. As DNA, the CDR3 is TGTGCCAGCAGCCTACGACAGGCATCCTACAATGAGCAGTTCTTC. This gives the protein CASSLRQASYNEQFF.

This clonotype appeared many times. The chain has TRBV14 and TRBJ2-2, with D perhaps matching TRBD1 (6 bases). Per the germline V gene, CDR1 is SGHDN and CDR2 is FVKESK. The CDR3 runs 14 residues. V lost 0 bases to trimming and J lost 13 bases, with 15 bases between them. The CDR3 DNA is TGTGCCAGCAGCCAAGATATAACAGGGTACCGGCTGTTTTTT. It yields the protein CASSQDITGYRLFF.

The table lists this clonotype with a few counts. The chain has TRBV7-9 and TRBJ2-3; D unclear. This CDR3 comprises 15 residues. The V gene's germline CDR1 is SEHNR and CDR2 FQNEAQ (reference sequence). Trimming shortened V by 2 bases and J by 0 bases, and 9 bases separated the two germline ends. CDR3 loop: CASSLLKPSTDTQYF. DNA for the CDR3: TGTGCCAGCAGCTTACTCAAGCCCAGCACAGATACGCAGTATTTT.

This clonotype was counted ten times or more. The chain has TRBV28 and TRBJ2-4; 7 bases agree with TRBD2. Germline V CDR1 and CDR2: MDHEN, SYDVKM. The CDR3 has 18 residues. Trimming cost V 5 bases and J 0 bases; bases outside gene matches: 13. This chain's CDR3 is CASSTTILAVLAKNIQYF. The CDR3 DNA is TGTGCCAGCAGTACCACCATTCTAGCGGTCCTAGCCAAAAACATTCAGTACTTC.

In its sample, this clonotype was seen many times. This chain connects TRBV5-1 to TRBJ2-7; the D gene is possibly TRBD1 (5 bases). The CDR3 runs to 13 residues. CDR1 is SGHRS, CDR2 YFSETQ, per germline. Trimming pared 2 bases from V and 3 bases from J, leaving 9 bases between. This chain's CDR3 is CASSFAGLYEQYF. The CDR3 coding sequence is TGCGCCAGCAGCTTTGCAGGGCTCTACGAGCAGTACTTC.

The chain carries TRBV5-1 and TRBJ2-1, with 11 bases that match TRBD2. The CDR3 length is 14 residues. Germline-derived CDR1 and CDR2 are SGHRS and YFSETQ. V lost 1 base and J lost 10; bases outside the gene matches: 4. As DNA, the CDR3 is TGCGCCAGCAGCTTGCAACCTAGCGGGAGGGAGCAGTTCTTC. It yields the protein CASSLQPSGREQFF.

At least ten counts were recorded for this clonotype. The CDR3: CASSTGTGSNYGYTF. DNA of the CDR3: TGTGCCAGCAGCACCGGGACAGGGAGCAACTATGGCTACACCTTC. The V call is TRBV11-2, the J call TRBJ1-2; 9 bases match TRBD1. CDR1 is SGHAT, CDR2 FQNNGV, per germline. Trimming took 5 bases from V and 2 from J; bases not matched to a gene: 6. The length of the CDR3 is 15 residues.

This clonotype appeared a few times. The V gene is TRBV5-1, the J gene TRBJ2-4, with D unclear. CDR3 size: 15 residues. V lost 0 bases and J 3 bases, leaving 10 bases between the germline ends. Germline V CDR1 and CDR2: SGHRS, YFSETQ. The CDR3 DNA reads TGCGCCAGCAGCTTGGCCGATCCTTACAAAAACATTCAGTACTTC. Protein sequence: CASSLADPYKNIQYF. Combining the CDR3 with reference TRBV5-1 and TRBJ2-4 gives the whole variable domain KAGVTQTPRYLIKTRGQQVTLSCSPISGHRSVSWYQQTPGQGLQFLFEYFSETQRNKGNFPGRFSGRQFSNSRSEMNVSTLELGDSALYLCASSLADPYKNIQYFGAGTRLSVL.

The V gene is TRBV5-6, the J gene TRBJ2-7; D is possibly TRBD2 (6 bases). The CDR3 has 19 amino acids. Trimming left V 4 bases short and J 1 base short, with 27 bases between. Germline lookup yields CDR1 SGHDT and CDR2 YYEEEE. DNA of the CDR3: TGTGCCAGCAGCCAGGGCTGGGACTCACCGGACAAAGGATCCTACGAGCAGTACTTC. It encodes CASSQGWDSPDKGSYEQYF.

The chain uses TRBV6-1 and TRBJ1-6; perhaps TRBD1 as D (5 bases). Germline V gene sequence: CDR1 MNHNS, CDR2 SASEGT. V gave up 7 bases and J gave up 5 bases, with 18 bases separating them. This CDR3 region has 16 residues. The CDR3 spells CASTQTGGLNNSPLHF. CDR3 in DNA: TGTGCCAGCACCCAGACGGGGGGACTAAATAATTCACCCCTCCACTTT.

This chain connects TRBV28 to TRBJ2-1; D is ambiguous. Germline V CDR1 and CDR2: MDHEN, SYDVKM. With 5 bases removed from V and 5 bases from J, the gap between germline ends came to 10 bases. CDR3 size: 13 residues. The CDR3 here is CASSLPRHNEQFF. The CDR3 nucleotides are TGTGCCAGCAGTCTCCCTAGACACAATGAGCAGTTCTTC.

This clonotype was counted many times. The chain joins TRBV6-5 to TRBJ1-5; 11 nucleotides line up with TRBD1. V dropped 0 bases and J dropped 6; count of bases not matched to a gene: 4. This CDR3 spans 16 amino acids. Per the germline V gene, CDR1 is MNHEY and CDR2 is SVGAGI. CDR3 sequence reads: CASSYSRTGGGQPQHF. CDR3 DNA: TGTGCCAGCAGTTACTCGAGGACAGGGGGCGGTCAGCCCCAGCATTTT.

This clonotype showed up many times. This chain joins TRBV28 and TRBJ2-3; TRBD2 aligns across 11 bases. Germline V gene sequence: CDR1 MDHEN, CDR2 SYDVKM. V lost 4 bases and J lost 0; bases outside the gene matches: 9. CDR3 length: 18 residues. The CDR3 reads CASSSTGTSGRSTDTQYF. CDR3 in DNA: TGTGCCAGCAGTTCCACCGGGACTAGCGGTAGGAGCACAGATACGCAGTATTTT.

The table lists this clonotype with a few counts. The gene calls are TRBV11-2 and TRBJ1-4; no definite D call. Germline V CDR1 and CDR2: SGHAT, FQNNGV. The V end lost 5 bases, the J end lost 2 bases, and 12 bases lay between the germline ends. The CDR3 sequence is 15 residues long. Here the CDR3 DNA reads TGTGCCAGCAGCCCGGTGTTCGGCACTAATGAAAAACTGTTTTTT. Encoded protein: CASSPVFGTNEKLFF.

This clonotype was counted many times. The chain links TRBV12-3 or TRBV12-4 to TRBJ2-1; 10 nucleotides align to TRBD2. J gave up 0 bases and V 6 bases, and 5 bases lay outside the gene matches. This CDR3 is 16 amino acids long. The CDR3 sequence is CASRGLAGDSYNEQFF. The CDR3 nucleotides read TGTGCCAGCAGGGGCCTAGCGGGAGACTCCTACAATGAGCAGTTCTTC.

This clonotype was counted only a few times. This rearrangement joins TRBV6-4 to TRBJ1-1; a weak D match, TRBD1 (5 bases). CDR1 is MRHNA and CDR2 is SNTAGT in the germline V gene. The CDR3 spans 12 residues. Trimming took 5 bases from V and 7 from J, leaving 11 bases between them. The CDR3 DNA reads TGTGCCAGCAGTTACCGGGGGGATGAAGCTTTCTTT. This codes for CASSYRGDEAFF.

This clonotype has at least ten counts. This chain uses TRBV27 with TRBJ2-3; D is uncertain. V shed 4 bases and J shed 5 bases, with 16 bases lying between them. CDR1 and CDR2 (germline): MNHEY, SMNVEV (reference sequence). CDR3 length: 15 residues. In DNA form, the CDR3 reads TGTGCCAGCAGTTACGCAGGTCCCGCCATAGATACGCAGTATTTT. As protein: CASSYAGPAIDTQYF.

The chain carries TRBV6-1 and TRBJ2-7; D remains ambiguous. Trimming removed 8 bases at V and 2 bases at J, with 13 bases between. Germline V gene data show CDR1 as MNHNS and CDR2 as SASEGT. This CDR3 has 13 amino acids. The DNA of the CDR3 is TGTGCCAGCTTGGGGATTACCACCTACGAGCAGTACTTC. It translates to CASLGITTYEQYF.

This clonotype was picked up many times. V usage is TRBV2 and J usage is TRBJ2-3; no definite D call. Germline V CDR1 and CDR2: SNHLY, FYNNEI. V shed 3 bases and J shed 5 bases, with 3 bases lying between them. The CDR3 has 11 amino acids. The CDR3 DNA is TGTGCCAGCAGTGATCGAGATACGCAGTATTTT. The encoded protein is CASSDRDTQYF. The whole variable domain, filled in from reference TRBV2 and TRBJ2-3, reads EPEVTQTPSHQVTQMGQEVILRCVPISNHLYFYWYRQILGQKVEFLVSFYNNEISEKSEIFDDQFSVERPDGSNFTLKIRSTKLEDSAMYFCASSDRDTQYFGPGTRLTVL.